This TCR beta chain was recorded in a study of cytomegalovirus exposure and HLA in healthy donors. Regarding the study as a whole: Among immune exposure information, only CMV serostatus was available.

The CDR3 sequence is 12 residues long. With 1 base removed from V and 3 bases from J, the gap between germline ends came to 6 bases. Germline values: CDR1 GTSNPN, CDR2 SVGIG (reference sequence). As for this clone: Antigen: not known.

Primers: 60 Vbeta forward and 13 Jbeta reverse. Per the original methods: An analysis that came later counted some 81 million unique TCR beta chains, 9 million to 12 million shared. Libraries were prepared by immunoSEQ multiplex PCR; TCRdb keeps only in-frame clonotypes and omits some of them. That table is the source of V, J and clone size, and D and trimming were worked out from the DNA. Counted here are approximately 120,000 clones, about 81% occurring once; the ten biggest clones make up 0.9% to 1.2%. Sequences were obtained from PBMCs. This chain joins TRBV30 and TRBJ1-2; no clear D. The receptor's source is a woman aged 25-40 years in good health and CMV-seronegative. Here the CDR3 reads CAWSATDYGYTF. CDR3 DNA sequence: TGTGCCTGGAGTGCCACGGACTATGGCTACACCTTC.